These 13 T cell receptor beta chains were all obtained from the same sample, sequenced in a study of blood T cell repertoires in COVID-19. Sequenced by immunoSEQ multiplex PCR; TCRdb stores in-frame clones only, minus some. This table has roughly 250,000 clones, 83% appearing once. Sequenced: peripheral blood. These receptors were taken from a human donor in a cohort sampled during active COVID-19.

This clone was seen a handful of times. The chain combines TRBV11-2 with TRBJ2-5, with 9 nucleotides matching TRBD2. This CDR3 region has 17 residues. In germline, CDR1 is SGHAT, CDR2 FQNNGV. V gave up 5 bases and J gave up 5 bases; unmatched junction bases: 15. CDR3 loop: CASSQPAGGPSLETQYF. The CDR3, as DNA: TGTGCCAGCAGCCAACCTGCGGGGGGGCCATCTTTGGAGACCCAGTACTTC.

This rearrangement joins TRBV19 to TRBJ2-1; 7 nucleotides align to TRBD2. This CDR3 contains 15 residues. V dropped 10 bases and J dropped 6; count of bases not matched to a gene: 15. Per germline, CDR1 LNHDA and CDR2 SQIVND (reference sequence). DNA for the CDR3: TGTGCCACCGTTATGGAGGGGCGGGAGCTCAATGAGCAGTTCTTC. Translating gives CATVMEGRELNEQFF.

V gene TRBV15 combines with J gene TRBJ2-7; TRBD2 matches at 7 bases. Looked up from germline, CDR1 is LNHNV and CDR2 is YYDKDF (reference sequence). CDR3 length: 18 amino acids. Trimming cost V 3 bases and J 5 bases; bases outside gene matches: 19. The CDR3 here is CATSSDGRTGGFLDEQYF. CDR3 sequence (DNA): TGTGCCACCAGCAGTGATGGGCGGACGGGGGGATTTTTGGACGAGCAGTACTTC.

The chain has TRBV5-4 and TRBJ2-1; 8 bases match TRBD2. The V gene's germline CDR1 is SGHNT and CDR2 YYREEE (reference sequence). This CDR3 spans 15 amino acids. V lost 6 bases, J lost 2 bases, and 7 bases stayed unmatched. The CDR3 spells CASIPRGGPYNEQFF. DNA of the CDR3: TGTGCCAGCATCCCCCGGGGGGGCCCCTACAATGAGCAGTTCTTC.

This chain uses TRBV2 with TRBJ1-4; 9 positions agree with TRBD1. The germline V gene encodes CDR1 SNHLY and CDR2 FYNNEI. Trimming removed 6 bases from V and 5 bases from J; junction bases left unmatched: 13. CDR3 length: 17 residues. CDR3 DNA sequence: TGTGCCAGCAGCCCGGGACAGGGCGGGATAGCGAATGAAAAACTGTTTTTT. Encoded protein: CASSPGQGGIANEKLFF.

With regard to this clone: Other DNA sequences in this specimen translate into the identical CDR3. The CDR3 DNA sequence: TGCAGTGCTAGTCTAGCGGGAGAGGGAAATGAGCAGTTCTTC. Protein: CSASLAGEGNEQFF. The chain links TRBV20-1 to TRBJ2-1; 10 nucleotides match TRBD2. The CDR3 spans 14 residues. CDR1 is DFQATT and CDR2 is SNEGSKA in the germline V gene (reference sequence). The V gene end was trimmed by 3 bases and the J gene end by 7 bases; junction bases not matched to a gene: 6.

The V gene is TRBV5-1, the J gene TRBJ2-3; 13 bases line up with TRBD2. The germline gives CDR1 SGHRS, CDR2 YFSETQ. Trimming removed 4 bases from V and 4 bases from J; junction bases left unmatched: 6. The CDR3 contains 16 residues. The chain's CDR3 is CASSPGLAGAADTQYF. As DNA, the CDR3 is TGCGCCAGCAGCCCCGGACTAGCGGGAGCAGCAGATACGCAGTATTTT.

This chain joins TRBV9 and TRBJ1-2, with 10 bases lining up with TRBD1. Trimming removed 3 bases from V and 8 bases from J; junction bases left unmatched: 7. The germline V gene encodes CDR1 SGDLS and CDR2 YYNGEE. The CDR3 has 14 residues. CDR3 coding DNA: TGTGCCAGCAGCGACGACAGGGGGCTAGGAGGCTACACCTTC. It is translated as CASSDDRGLGGYTF.

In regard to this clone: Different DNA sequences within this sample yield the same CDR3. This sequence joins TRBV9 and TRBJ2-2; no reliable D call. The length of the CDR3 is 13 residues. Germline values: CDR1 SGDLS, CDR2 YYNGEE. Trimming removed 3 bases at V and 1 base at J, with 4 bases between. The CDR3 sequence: CASSGQNTGELFF. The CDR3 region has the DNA TGTGCCAGCAGCGGGCAGAACACCGGGGAGCTGTTTTTT.

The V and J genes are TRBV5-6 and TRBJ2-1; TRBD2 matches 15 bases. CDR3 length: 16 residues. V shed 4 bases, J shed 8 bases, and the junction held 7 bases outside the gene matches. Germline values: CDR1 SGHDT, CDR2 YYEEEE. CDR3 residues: CASSPGLAGGHDEQFF. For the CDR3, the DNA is TGTGCCAGCAGCCCGGGACTAGCGGGGGGACATGATGAGCAGTTCTTC.

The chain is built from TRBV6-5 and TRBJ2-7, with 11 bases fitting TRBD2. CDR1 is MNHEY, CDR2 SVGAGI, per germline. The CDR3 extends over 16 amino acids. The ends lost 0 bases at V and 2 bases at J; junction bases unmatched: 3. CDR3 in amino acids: CASSYSASGRPYEQYF. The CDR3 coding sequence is TGTGCCAGCAGTTACTCTGCTAGCGGGAGGCCCTACGAGCAGTACTTC.

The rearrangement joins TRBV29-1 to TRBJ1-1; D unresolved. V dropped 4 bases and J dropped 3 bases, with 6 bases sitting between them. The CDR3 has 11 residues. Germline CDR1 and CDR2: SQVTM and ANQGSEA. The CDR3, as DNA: TGCAGCGTTGGTGAGGACACTGAAGCTTTCTTT. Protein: CSVGEDTEAFF. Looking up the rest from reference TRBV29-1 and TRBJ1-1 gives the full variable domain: SAVISQKPSRDICQRGTSLTIQCQVDSQVTMMFWYRQQPGQSLTLIATANQGSEATYESGFVIDKFPISRPNLTFSTLTVSNMSPEDSSIYLCSVGEDTEAFFGQGTRLTVV.

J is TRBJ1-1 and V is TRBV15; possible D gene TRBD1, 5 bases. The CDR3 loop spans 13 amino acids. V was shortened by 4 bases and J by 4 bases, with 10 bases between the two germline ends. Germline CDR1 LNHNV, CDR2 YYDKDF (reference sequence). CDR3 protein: CATSKSGFTEAFF. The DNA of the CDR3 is TGTGCCACCAGCAAGTCAGGGTTCACTGAAGCTTTCTTT.